One T cell receptor beta chain is described in this entry. Its antigen target is currently unknown. It has no much larger one-base neighbor in the sample; base qualities were not kept. In the germline V gene, CDR1 corresponds to SGHTA and CDR2 to FQGNSA. The CDR3 has 15 amino acids, counting the end cysteine and phenylalanine. Left in the record is the CDR3 DNA by itself, 45 bases read in frame from the first base. Clipping removes 1 base from V and 8 bases from J, with 9 as the unmatched junction base count. Using the deep immunoSEQ assay, TCR CDR3 regions were amplified from genomic DNA by multiplex PCR. For each cell subset, the extracted genomic DNA was distributed evenly across all wells of several immunoSEQ 96-well plates, and each plate served as one replicate. For unsorted PBMC, 300 ng genomic DNA, equal to roughly 32,000 T cell genomes, was loaded into each replicate PCR. Ten immunoSEQ deep assay plates were used to sequence the unsorted PBMC genomic DNA. Purified libraries were measured with a Qubit 3.0 fluorometer, size-checked on a Bioanalyzer 2100, and measured again with the KAPA Library Quantification kit. Every immunoSEQ 96-well plate was sequenced on a separate single-read 150-cycle Illumina NextSeq 550 flow cell. In the original analysis: The immunoSEQ output contained only junctional sequences without quality scores, so filtering could not match that applied to full-length reads. To assign V/J genes and CDR3, sequences were annotated using PyIR, a Python wrapper for IgBLAST v1.9, with IMGT germline references. Reads were removed for weak V/J assignments (E-value above 1e-6), missing CDR3, stop codons, out-of-frame junctions, or ambiguous translated residues. A V3J clonotype was defined by an identical inferred V gene, J gene, and CDR3 amino acid sequence. Percentage overlap between repertoires was computed as shared unique clonotypes divided by the size of the smaller repertoire. Repertoire richness was assessed with RTK rarefaction, the Chao1 estimator, and Recon v2.1 estimates of unobserved clonotypes. TCRdb holds this immuneACCESS table with in-frame rearrangements only. Some clones are missing; in checked studies, unresolved V genes explain under half, and the rest has no known cause. V, J and clone size are those of that table, while D and trimming were read from the DNA. The sample includes about 490,000 clones, with approximately 78% observed a single time. Approximately 12% of the sample lies in the top ten.

The donors were healthy, HIV-negative adults with no recently reported acute infections or vaccinations. Every donor was a Caucasian adult living in Nashville, Tennessee, USA. For unsorted samples, roughly 91 million PBMCs were counted, and genomic DNA was extracted using the QIAamp DNA Blood Mini kit. Blood was obtained by leukapheresis, after which PBMCs were separated by Ficoll-Histopaque density gradient centrifugation and cryopreserved in liquid nitrogen vapor phase. The sample comes from a study of shared clonotypes between healthy human individuals (dated by TCRdb to about 2020). Context from the whole study: The cohort comprised a couple of women and a few men aged 18 to 49 years. To increase sequencing depth and limit assay-specific biases, different laboratories used diverse techniques to prepare libraries and sequence TCR repertoires. Between about 0.9 and 8.9 billion PBMCs per donor were obtained by leukapheresis. To estimate repertoire size and how much clonotype sharing occurs between individuals, the study deeply sequenced the blood TCR repertoires of several healthy adults.

What the research found in general, with its limitations: Pairwise subsampling indicated that sequencing depth was expected to affect the degree of clonotype sharing among donors. Because the study included a small number of donors, the genetic and exposure-history diversity represented was limited. Only blood was sampled, and tissue TCR repertoires likely differ from those in blood.

This sequence uses TRBV7-2 and TRBJ2-3; 7 bases in between match TRBD2. Sequenced: PBMCs. This TCR was recovered from a woman aged 40 to 55 in good health. Some clones in this sample may be carry-over from other donors' samples. The DNA is TGTGCCAGCAGCTTAGGGTCTAGCGGAACCGCTACGCAGTATTTT. This gives the protein CASSLGSSGTATQYF.